Presented here are 12 T cell receptor beta chains from one specimen sequenced in a study of OX40 agonist ivuxolimab in advanced cancers. The method was immunoSEQ multiplex PCR; TCRdb's version includes in-frame clones alone and lacks a portion of them. The sample records tens of thousands of clones, roughly nine tenths being singletons. The specimen was CD4+ or CD8+ T cells sorted from blood, collected in a trial of the OX40 agonist ivuxolimab. Receptors were obtained from an adult with an advanced solid tumor such as melanoma, head and neck, liver or kidney cancer.

The gene calls are TRBV27 and TRBJ2-5; 9 bases agree with TRBD2. The CDR3 contains 16 residues. V lost 0 bases to trimming and J lost 2 bases; unmatched junction nucleotides: 4. CDR1 MNHEY and CDR2 SMNVEV come from the germline V gene (reference sequence). CDR3 nucleotide sequence: TGTGCCAGCAGTTTATCTCCCCTAGCGGGACAAGAGACCCAGTACTTC. This encodes CASSLSPLAGQETQYF.

V usage is TRBV2 and J usage is TRBJ1-2, with a weak D call TRBD1 (6 bases). CDR3 size: 13 residues. Germline V CDR1 and CDR2: SNHLY, FYNNEI. With 5 bases removed from V and 6 bases from J, the gap between germline ends came to 13 bases. The CDR3 nucleotides read TGTGCCAGCAGTTCCGGGACATCTGATGGCTACACCTTC. Translation gives CASSSGTSDGYTF.

The J gene is TRBJ1-1, the V gene TRBV25-1; TRBD1 is a possible D gene (5 bases). This CDR3 contains 12 residues. Germline CDR1 is MGHDK and CDR2 is SYGVNS. Trimming cost V 5 bases and J 7 bases, with 11 bases left between them. Here the CDR3 DNA reads TGTGCCAGCAGTAGGGGTACGGGTGAAGCTTTCTTT. Protein: CASSRGTGEAFF.

The DNA for the CDR3 is TGTGCCTGGAGTCGGGAGGGAATGGTCAGCAATCAGCCCCAGCATTTT. Protein: CAWSREGMVSNQPQHF. This chain links TRBV30 with TRBJ1-5, with D unresolved. V was cut by 2 bases and J by 1 base, with 15 bases left in between. The germline CDR1 and CDR2 sequences are GTSNPN and SVGIG (reference sequence). The CDR3 consists of 16 residues.

V and J are TRBV6-6 and TRBJ1-4; D unresolved. V lost 5 bases and J 8 bases, leaving 15 bases between the germline ends. Germline V gives CDR1 MNHNY, CDR2 SVGAGI (reference sequence). This CDR3 is built from 14 residues. CDR3 amino acids: CASSHGRNKEKLFF. As DNA, the CDR3 is TGTGCCAGCAGTCACGGACGGAATAAGGAAAAACTGTTTTTT.

A single count supports this clone. V usage is TRBV7-3 and J usage is TRBJ1-1, with no clear D. Trimming took off 5 bases at V and 1 base at J, with 8 bases between the two ends. This CDR3 has 13 residues. Germline-derived CDR1 and CDR2 are SGHTA and FQGTGA. CDR3 bases: TGTGCCAGCAGCCGGGAATGGAACACTGAAGCTTTCTTT. It codes for CASSREWNTEAFF.

This clone appeared once. The chain employs TRBV6-6 and TRBJ1-4; TRBD1 matches 7 bases. The CDR3 is 14 residues long. Trimming took 10 bases from V and 8 from J; bases not matched to a gene: 13. The V gene's germline CDR1 is MNHNY and CDR2 SVGAGI (reference sequence). The CDR3 nucleotides are TGTGCCACCAGGCCCTACAGGGGAGGGGAAAAACTGTTTTTT. The encoded protein is CATRPYRGGEKLFF.

The V and J genes are TRBV28 and TRBJ1-5; D remains unclear. Germline V gene data show CDR1 as MDHEN and CDR2 as SYDVKM. The CDR3 is 12 residues long. V lost 7 bases, J lost 7 bases, and 11 bases lay in between. Here the CDR3 DNA reads TGTGCCAGCACCCCAGCAAGACAGCCCCAGCATTTT. Amino acids: CASTPARQPQHF.

CDR3 sequence: CASSPYFEQYF. The CDR3 coding sequence is TGCGCCAGCAGTCCCTATTTCGAGCAGTACTTC. The rearrangement uses TRBV23-1 and TRBJ2-7; D ambiguous. TRBV23-1 is reported as an ORF; its role is uncertain. This CDR3 is built from 11 residues. V lost 4 bases and J 6 bases, leaving 7 bases between the germline ends.

The chain recombines TRBV4-3 with TRBJ2-7; 13 bases line up with TRBD2. J was trimmed by 2 bases and V by 4 bases; bases with no gene match: 2. The CDR3 consists of 15 residues. In germline, CDR1 is LGHNA, CDR2 YSLEER. The CDR3 DNA is TGCGCCAGCAGCCTGGGACTAGCGGGGCCCTACGAGCAGTACTTC. Translation gives CASSLGLAGPYEQYF.

This sequence joins TRBV29-1 and TRBJ2-7; D is perhaps TRBD1 or TRBD2 (6 bases each). The CDR3 is made up of 16 amino acids. Trimming pared 7 bases from V and 0 bases from J, leaving 22 bases between. Germline V CDR1 and CDR2: SQVTM, ANQGSEA. DNA for the CDR3: TGCAGCGCTCGGGGGCCAGGGGTCGAAAGCTCCTACGAGCAGTACTTC. Translated: CSARGPGVESSYEQYF.

The gene calls are TRBV28 and TRBJ2-7, with TRBD1 matching 7 bases. The ends lost 3 bases at V and 0 bases at J; junction bases unmatched: 8. CDR3 length equals 16 residues. From germline, CDR1 is MDHEN and CDR2 SYDVKM. CDR3 bases: TGTGCCAGCAGTTTCTCTTTGACAGGGAGCTCCTACGAGCAGTACTTC. Protein product: CASSFSLTGSSYEQYF.